The rows below give T cell receptor beta chains drawn from one sample of a study of OX40 agonist ivuxolimab in advanced cancers. TCRdb's table, derived via immunoSEQ multiplex PCR, lists solely in-frame clones and lacks some. There are 55,000 to 90,000 clones in the sample; approximately 78% occur only once, and about 0.42% lies in the top ten. The starting material was CD4+ or CD8+ T cells sorted from blood, obtained in a trial of the OX40 agonist ivuxolimab. The receptors originated from an adult with an advanced solid tumor such as melanoma, head and neck, liver or kidney cancer. CDR3s include the opening cysteine and the closing phenylalanine or tryptophan. A D gene is named only where the DNA matches it firmly. The size entry is marked missing in some rows and otherwise reads once, few, many or a size class.

TRBV6-1,TRBJ1-1,NA,NA,CASSPQLNTEAFF,TGTGCCAGCAGCCCACAGTTGAACACTGAAGCTTTCTTT
TRBV18,TRBJ1-2,NA,NA,CASSPEEYGYTF,TGTGCCAGCTCACCAGAGGAATATGGCTACACCTTC
TRBV15,TRBJ1-2,NA,NA,CATSSSYNYGYTF,TGTGCCACCAGCAGCAGTTATAACTATGGCTACACCTTC
TRBV7-3,TRBJ1-1,NA,few,CASSHTRDTEAFF,TGTGCCAGCAGCCATACTCGAGACACTGAAGCTTTCTTT
TRBV5-1,TRBJ1-4,NA,NA,CASSLGHTEAEKLFF,TGCGCCAGCAGCTTGGGGCATACGGAGGCTGAAAAACTGTTTTTT
TRBV19,TRBJ2-1,NA,NA,CASSSQPGDEQFF,TGTGCCAGTAGTTCTCAACCAGGCGATGAGCAGTTCTTC
TRBV7-8,TRBJ1-1,NA,NA,CASSLVGMIAARTLNTEAFF,TGTGCCAGCAGCTTAGTGGGGATGATAGCAGCACGAACTTTGAACACTGAAGCTTTCTTT
TRBV27,TRBJ1-1,NA,NA,CASRPNPTVNTEAFF,TGTGCCAGCAGACCTAACCCGACAGTGAACACTGAAGCTTTCTTT
TRBV5-1,TRBJ2-3,NA,NA,CASSVYTDTQYF,TGCGCCAGCAGCGTGTACACAGATACGCAGTATTTT
TRBV6-6,TRBJ2-1,NA,NA,CASSSVALNEQFF,TGTGCCAGCAGTTCGGTAGCGCTCAATGAGCAGTTCTTC
TRBV2,TRBJ1-2,NA,NA,CASSEVGSSYGYTF,TGTGCCAGCAGTGAAGTCGGGTCTTCCTATGGCTACACCTTC
TRBV6-6,TRBJ1-5,NA,NA,CASSYSTFYQPQHF,TGTGCCAGCAGTTACTCGACGTTTTATCAGCCCCAGCATTTT
TRBV14,TRBJ1-2,NA,few,CASSQGANNYGYTF,TGTGCCAGCAGCCAAGGGGCGAATAACTATGGCTACACCTTC
TRBV7-2,TRBJ2-2,NA,NA,CASSLDFPGELFF,TGTGCCAGCAGCTTAGATTTTCCCGGGGAGCTGTTTTTT
TRBV6-6,TRBJ1-1,NA,NA,CASSHSRAQGNTEAFF,TGTGCCAGCAGCCACTCTCGGGCTCAGGGGAACACTGAAGCTTTCTTT
TRBV28,TRBJ1-1,NA,NA,CASSLGLGARAFF,TGTGCCAGCAGTTTGGGCCTCGGGGCGAGGGCTTTCTTT
TRBV9,TRBJ2-1,TRBD1,NA,CASSVSGTGGYNEQFF,TGTGCCAGCAGCGTATCTGGAACAGGGGGGTACAATGAGCAGTTCTTC
TRBV19,TRBJ1-3,NA,NA,CASSIGSAVTAGNTIYF,TGTGCCAGTAGTATTGGGTCCGCCGTGACAGCTGGAAACACCATATATTTT
TRBV9,TRBJ2-2,TRBD1,few,CASSVGGQAFTGELFF,TGTGCCAGCAGCGTAGGGGGACAGGCCTTCACCGGGGAGCTGTTTTTT
TRBV13,TRBJ2-3,TRBD2,NA,CASSAAGGPSDTQYF,TGTGCCAGCAGTGCCGCGGGAGGGCCCTCAGATACGCAGTATTTT
TRBV7-2,TRBJ1-2,NA,few,CASKILRAHYGYTF,TGTGCCAGCAAGATCCTCAGGGCCCACTATGGCTACACCTTC
TRBV10-1,TRBJ1-2,NA,NA,CASSPGLEYGYTF,TGCGCCAGCAGCCCAGGGTTGGAATATGGCTACACCTTC
TRBV5-1,TRBJ2-3,TRBD2,NA,CASSLVLSSGGPSTDTQYF,TGCGCCAGCAGCTTGGTACTGTCTAGCGGGGGCCCTAGCACAGATACGCAGTATTTT
TRBV6-5,TRBJ1-1,TRBD1,NA,CASSPDRGGGEAFF,TGTGCCAGCAGTCCGGACAGGGGGGGTGGTGAAGCTTTCTTT
TRBV4-1,TRBJ2-3,NA,NA,CASRGQGLDTQYF,TGCGCCAGCAGGGGGCAGGGTCTAGATACGCAGTATTTT
TRBV5-1,TRBJ2-5,NA,NA,CASSLLLGETQYF,TGCGCCAGCAGCTTATTACTGGGAGAGACCCAGTACTTC
TRBV7-3,TRBJ1-1,NA,NA,CASSLTVRAEAFF,TGTGCCAGCAGCTTAACTGTGAGGGCTGAAGCTTTCTTT
TRBV28,TRBJ1-2,TRBD1,NA,CASSAGGNYGYTF,TGTGCCAGCAGTGCAGGGGGCAACTATGGCTACACCTTC
TRBV18,TRBJ1-2,NA,NA,CASSPPVYNYGYTF,TGTGCCAGCTCACCTCCGGTTTATAACTATGGCTACACCTTC
TRBV7-9,TRBJ1-4,TRBD1,NA,CASSPGTGNEKLFF,TGTGCCAGCAGCCCTGGGACAGGAAATGAAAAACTGTTTTTT
TRBV11-1,TRBJ1-6,NA,NA,CASSPASYNSPLHF,TGTGCCAGCAGCCCCGCCAGCTATAATTCACCCCTCCACTTT
TRBV19,TRBJ1-2,NA,NA,CASSMGGSYTF,TGTGCCAGTAGTATGGGAGGTAGCTACACCTTC
TRBV5-4,TRBJ1-2,TRBD1,NA,CASSSNPGTGLYGYTF,TGTGCCAGCAGCTCTAACCCCGGGACAGGGCTCTATGGCTACACCTTC
TRBV6-4,TRBJ1-6,NA,NA,CASAGEEGSPLHF,TGTGCCAGCGCCGGGGAGGAGGGTTCACCCCTCCACTTT
TRBV7-9,TRBJ2-5,NA,NA,CASSGGTADPQETQYF,TGTGCCAGCAGCGGGGGGACAGCTGACCCTCAAGAGACCCAGTACTTC
TRBV5-1,TRBJ2-3,NA,NA,CASSLGARSTDTQYF,TGCGCCAGCAGCTTGGGGGCGCGGTCCACAGATACGCAGTATTTT
TRBV2,TRBJ2-3,NA,NA,CASSGRGVSTDTQYF,TGTGCCAGCAGTGGGAGGGGGGTGAGCACAGATACGCAGTATTTT
TRBV12-1,TRBJ2-1,NA,NA,CASSFAPGEQFF,TGTGCCAGCAGCTTTGCTCCAGGTGAGCAGTTCTTC